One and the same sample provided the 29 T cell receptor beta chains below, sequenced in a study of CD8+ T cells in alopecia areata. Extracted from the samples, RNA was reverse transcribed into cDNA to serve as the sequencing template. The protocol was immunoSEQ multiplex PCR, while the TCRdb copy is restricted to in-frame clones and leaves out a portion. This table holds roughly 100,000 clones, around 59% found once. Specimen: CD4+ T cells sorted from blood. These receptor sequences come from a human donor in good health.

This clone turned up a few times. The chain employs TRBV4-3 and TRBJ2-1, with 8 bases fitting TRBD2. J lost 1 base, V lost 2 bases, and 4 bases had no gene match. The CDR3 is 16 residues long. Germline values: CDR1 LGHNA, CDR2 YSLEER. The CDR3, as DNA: TGCGCCAGCAGCCAAACCACTAGCGGTTCCTACAATGAGCAGTTCTTC. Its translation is CASSQTTSGSYNEQFF.

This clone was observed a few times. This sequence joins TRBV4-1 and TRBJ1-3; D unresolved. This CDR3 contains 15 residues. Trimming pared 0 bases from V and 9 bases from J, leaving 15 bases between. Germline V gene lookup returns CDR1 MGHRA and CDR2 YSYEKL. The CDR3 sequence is CASSQEGSWVGTIYF. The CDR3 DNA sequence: TGCGCCAGCAGCCAAGAGGGATCTTGGGTCGGCACCATATATTTT.

The CDR3 here is CASSDKAYGYTF. CDR3 DNA: TGTGCCAGTTCCGACAAGGCCTATGGCTACACCTTC. This chain links TRBV19 with TRBJ1-2; D unclear. Germline V gives CDR1 LNHDA, CDR2 SQIVND (reference sequence). There are 12 residues in the CDR3. V was pared by 8 bases and J by 4 bases, with 11 bases between.

DNA for the CDR3: TGTGCCAGCCGGGGGGACGTCGGCTACGAGCAGTACTTC. It translates to CASRGDVGYEQYF. The chain employs TRBV18 and TRBJ2-7, with TRBD2 matching over 7 bases. Germline CDR1 and CDR2: KGHSH and LQKENI. J was trimmed by 3 bases and V by 8 bases; bases with no gene match: 7. This CDR3 is 13 amino acids long.

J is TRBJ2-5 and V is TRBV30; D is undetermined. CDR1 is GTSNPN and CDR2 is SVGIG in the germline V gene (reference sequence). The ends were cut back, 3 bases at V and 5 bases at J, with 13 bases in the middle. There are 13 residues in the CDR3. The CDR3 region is CAWSPPIVETQYF. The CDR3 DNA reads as TGTGCCTGGAGCCCCCCGATCGTGGAGACCCAGTACTTC.

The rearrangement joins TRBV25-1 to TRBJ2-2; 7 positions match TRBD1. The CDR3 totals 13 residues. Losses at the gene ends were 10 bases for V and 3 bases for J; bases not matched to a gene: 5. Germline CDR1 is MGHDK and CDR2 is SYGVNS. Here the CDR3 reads CATTGEYTGELFF. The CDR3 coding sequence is TGTGCCACCACAGGGGAGTACACCGGGGAGCTGTTTTTT.

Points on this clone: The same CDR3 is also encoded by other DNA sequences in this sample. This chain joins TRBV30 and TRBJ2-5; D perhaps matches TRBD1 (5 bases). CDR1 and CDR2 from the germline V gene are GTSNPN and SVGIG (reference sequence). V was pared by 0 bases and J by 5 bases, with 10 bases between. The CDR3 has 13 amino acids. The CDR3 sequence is CAWSVQGGETQYF. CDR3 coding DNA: TGTGCCTGGAGTGTGCAGGGTGGTGAGACCCAGTACTTC. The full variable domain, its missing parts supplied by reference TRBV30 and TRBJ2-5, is SQTIHQWPATLVQPVGSPLSLECTVEGTSNPNLYWYRQAAGRGLQLLFYSVGIGQISSEVPQNLSASRPQDRQFILSSKKLLLSDSGFYLCAWSVQGGETQYFGPGTRLLVL.

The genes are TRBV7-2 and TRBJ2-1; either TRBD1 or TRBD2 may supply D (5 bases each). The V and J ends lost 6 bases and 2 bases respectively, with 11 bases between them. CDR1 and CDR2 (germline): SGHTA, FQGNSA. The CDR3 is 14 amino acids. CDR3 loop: CASSWLGAYNEQFF. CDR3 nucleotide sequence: TGTGCCAGCAGTTGGTTGGGGGCCTACAATGAGCAGTTCTTC.

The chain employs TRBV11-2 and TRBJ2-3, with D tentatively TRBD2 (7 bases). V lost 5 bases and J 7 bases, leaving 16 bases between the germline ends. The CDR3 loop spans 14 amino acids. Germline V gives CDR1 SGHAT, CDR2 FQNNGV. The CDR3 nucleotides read TGTGCCAGCAGCGGCGCGGGGGCCGCAAATACGCAGTATTTT. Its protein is CASSGAGAANTQYF. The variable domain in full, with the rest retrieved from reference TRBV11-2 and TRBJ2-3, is EAGVAQSPRYKIIEKRQSVAFWCNPISGHATLYWYQQILGQGPKLLIQFQNNGVVDDSQLPKDRFSAERLKGVDSTLKIQPAKLEDSAVYLCASSGAGAANTQYFGPGTRLTVL.

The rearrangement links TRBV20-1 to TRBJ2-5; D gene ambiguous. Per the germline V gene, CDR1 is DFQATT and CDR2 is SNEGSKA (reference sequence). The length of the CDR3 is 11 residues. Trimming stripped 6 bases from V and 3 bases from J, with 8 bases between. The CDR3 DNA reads TGCAGTGCAGGTGGAGAAGAGACCCAGTACTTC. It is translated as CSAGGEETQYF.

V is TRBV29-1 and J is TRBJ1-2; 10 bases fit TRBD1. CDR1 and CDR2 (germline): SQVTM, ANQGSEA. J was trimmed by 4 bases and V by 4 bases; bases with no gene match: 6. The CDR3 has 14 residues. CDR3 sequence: CSVGNWTGGYGYTF. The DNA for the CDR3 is TGCAGCGTTGGGAACTGGACAGGGGGCTATGGCTACACCTTC.

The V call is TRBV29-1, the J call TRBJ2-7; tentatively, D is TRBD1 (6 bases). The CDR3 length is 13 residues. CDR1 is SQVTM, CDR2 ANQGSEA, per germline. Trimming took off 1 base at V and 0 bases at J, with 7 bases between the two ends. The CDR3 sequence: CSVEVGHSYEQYF. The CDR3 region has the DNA TGCAGCGTTGAAGTGGGACACTCCTACGAGCAGTACTTC.

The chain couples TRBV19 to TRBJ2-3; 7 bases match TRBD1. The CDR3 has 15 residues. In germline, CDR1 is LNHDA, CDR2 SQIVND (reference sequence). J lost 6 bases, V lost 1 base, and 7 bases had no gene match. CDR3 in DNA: TGTGCCAGTAGTATAGGAGACAGGGCCGGGGATACGCAGTATTTT. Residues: CASSIGDRAGDTQYF.

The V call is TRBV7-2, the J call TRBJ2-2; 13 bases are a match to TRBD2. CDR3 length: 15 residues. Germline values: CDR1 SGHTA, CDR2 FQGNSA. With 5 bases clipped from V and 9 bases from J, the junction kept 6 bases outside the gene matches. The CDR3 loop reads CASSAPTSGGRELFF. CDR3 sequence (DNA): TGTGCCAGCAGCGCCCCGACTAGCGGGGGGCGGGAGCTGTTTTTT.

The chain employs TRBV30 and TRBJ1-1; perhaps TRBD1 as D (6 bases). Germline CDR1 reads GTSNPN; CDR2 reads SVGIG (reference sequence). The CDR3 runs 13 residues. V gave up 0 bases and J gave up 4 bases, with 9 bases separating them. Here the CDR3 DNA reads TGTGCCTGGAGTGTATGGGGGGCCACTGAAGCTTTCTTT. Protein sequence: CAWSVWGATEAFF.

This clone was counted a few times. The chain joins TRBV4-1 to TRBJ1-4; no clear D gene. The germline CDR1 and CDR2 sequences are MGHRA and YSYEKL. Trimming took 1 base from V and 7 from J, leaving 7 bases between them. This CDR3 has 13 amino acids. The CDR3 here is CASSQGQGEKLFF. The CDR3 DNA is TGCGCCAGCAGCCAAGGCCAAGGTGAAAAACTGTTTTTT.

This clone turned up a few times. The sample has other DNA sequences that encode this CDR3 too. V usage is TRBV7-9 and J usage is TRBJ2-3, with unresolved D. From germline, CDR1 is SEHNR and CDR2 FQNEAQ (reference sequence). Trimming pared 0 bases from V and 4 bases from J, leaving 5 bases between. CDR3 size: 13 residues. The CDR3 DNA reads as TGTGCCAGCAGCTTAGCGGGGTCAGATACGCAGTATTTT. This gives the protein CASSLAGSDTQYF. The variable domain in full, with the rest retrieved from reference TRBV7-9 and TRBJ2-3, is DTGVSQNPRHKITKRGQNVTFRCDPISEHNRLYWYRQTLGQGPEFLTYFQNEAQLEKSRLLSDRFSAERPKGSFSTLEIQRTEQGDSAMYLCASSLAGSDTQYFGPGTRLTVL.

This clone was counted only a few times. DNA for the CDR3: TGTGCCAGCAGCGCTAATTCACCCCTCCACTTT. Translated: CASSANSPLHF. The V and J genes are TRBV6-6 and TRBJ1-6; D unresolved. Germline V lookup: CDR1 MNHNY, CDR2 SVGAGI (reference sequence). V lost 6 bases to trimming and J lost 6 bases, with 3 bases between them. This CDR3 has 11 residues.

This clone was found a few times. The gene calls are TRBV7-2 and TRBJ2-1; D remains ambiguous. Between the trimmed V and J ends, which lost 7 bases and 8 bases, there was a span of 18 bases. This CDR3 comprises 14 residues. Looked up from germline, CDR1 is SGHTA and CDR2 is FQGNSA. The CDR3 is CASNPRNDGDEQFF. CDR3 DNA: TGTGCCAGCAACCCCCGGAACGATGGTGATGAGCAGTTCTTC.

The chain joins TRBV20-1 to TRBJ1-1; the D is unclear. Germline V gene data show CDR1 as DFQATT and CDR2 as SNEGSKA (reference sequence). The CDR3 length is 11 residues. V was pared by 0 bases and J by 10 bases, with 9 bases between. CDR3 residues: CSARDSRGAFF. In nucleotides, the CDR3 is TGCAGTGCTAGAGATTCCCGGGGAGCTTTCTTT.

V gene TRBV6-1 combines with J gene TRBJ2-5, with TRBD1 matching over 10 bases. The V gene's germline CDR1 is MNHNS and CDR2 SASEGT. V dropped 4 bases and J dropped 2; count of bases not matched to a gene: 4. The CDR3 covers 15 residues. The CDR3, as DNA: TGTGCCAGCAGTGGCGACAGGGGGCGGCAAGAGACCCAGTACTTC. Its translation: CASSGDRGRQETQYF.

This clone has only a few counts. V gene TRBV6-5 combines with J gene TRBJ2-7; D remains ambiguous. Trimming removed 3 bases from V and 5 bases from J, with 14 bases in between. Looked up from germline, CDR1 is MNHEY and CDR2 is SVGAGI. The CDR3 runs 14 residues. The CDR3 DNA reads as TGTGCCAGCAGTTATTCCCCTTCGGTTAACGAGCAGTACTTC. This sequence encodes CASSYSPSVNEQYF.

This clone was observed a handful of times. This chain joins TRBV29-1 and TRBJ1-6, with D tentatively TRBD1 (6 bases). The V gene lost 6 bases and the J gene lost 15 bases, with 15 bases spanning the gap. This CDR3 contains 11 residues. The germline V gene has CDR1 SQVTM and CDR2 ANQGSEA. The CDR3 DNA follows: TGCAGCGTGGGAGATAGGGGGTACCTCCACTTT. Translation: CSVGDRGYLHF.

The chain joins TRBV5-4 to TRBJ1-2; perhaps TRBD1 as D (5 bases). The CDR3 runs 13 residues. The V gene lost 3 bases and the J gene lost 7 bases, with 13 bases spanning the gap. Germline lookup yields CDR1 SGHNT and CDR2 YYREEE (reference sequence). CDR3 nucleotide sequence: TGTGCCAGCAGCTCTGCAGGGCTAGGTGGCTACACCTTC. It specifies CASSSAGLGGYTF.

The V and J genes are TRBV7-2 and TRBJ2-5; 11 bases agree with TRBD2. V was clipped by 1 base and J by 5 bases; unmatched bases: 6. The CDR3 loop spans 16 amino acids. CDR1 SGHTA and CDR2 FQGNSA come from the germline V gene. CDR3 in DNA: TGTGCCAGCAGCTTAGTGTGGGCTAGCGGGGGGGAGACCCAGTACTTC. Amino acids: CASSLVWASGGETQYF.

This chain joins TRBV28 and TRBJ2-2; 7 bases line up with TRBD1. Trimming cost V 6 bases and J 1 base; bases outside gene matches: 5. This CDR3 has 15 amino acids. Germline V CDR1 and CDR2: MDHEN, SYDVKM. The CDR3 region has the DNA TGTGCCAGCAGAATACAGGGGTGGAACACCGGGGAGCTGTTTTTT. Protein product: CASRIQGWNTGELFF.

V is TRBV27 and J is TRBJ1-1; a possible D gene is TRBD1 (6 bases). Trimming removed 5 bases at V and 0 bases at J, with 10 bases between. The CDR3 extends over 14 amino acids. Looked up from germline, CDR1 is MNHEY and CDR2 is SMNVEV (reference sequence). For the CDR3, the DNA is TGTGCCAGCAGTCCGGACAGCCTGAACACTGAAGCTTTCTTT. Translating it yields CASSPDSLNTEAFF.

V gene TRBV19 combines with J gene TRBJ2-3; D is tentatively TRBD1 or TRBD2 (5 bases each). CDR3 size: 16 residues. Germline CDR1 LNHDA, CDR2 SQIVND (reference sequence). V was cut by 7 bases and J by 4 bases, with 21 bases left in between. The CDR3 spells CASNELWGSSPDTQYF. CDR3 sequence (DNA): TGTGCCAGTAATGAACTCTGGGGGAGCAGCCCAGATACGCAGTATTTT.

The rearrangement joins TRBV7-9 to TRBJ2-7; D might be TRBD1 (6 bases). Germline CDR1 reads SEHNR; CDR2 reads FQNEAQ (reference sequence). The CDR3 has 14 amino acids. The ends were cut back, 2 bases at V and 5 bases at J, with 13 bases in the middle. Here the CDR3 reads CASSLQGLVNEQYF. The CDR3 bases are TGTGCCAGCAGCTTACAGGGGCTGGTTAACGAGCAGTACTTC.